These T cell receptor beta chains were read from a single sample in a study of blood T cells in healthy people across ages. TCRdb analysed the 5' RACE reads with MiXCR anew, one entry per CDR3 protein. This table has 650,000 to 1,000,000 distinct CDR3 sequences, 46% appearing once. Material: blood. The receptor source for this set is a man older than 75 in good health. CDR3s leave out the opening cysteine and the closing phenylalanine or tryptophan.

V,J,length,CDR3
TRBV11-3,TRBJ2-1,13,ASSSKAGGFGEQF
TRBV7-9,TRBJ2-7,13,ASSLRLAGVEEQY
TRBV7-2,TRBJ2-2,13,ASSLGVGAAGELF
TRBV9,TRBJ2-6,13,ASSVEGSGANVLT
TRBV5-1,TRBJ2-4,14,ASSLDLGIAKNIQY
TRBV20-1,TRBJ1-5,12,SARGGPGNQPQH
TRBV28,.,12,ASSLRDTYYEQY
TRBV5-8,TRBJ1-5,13,ASSSLWAGWQPQH
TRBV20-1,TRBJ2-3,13,SARLAGVYTDTQY
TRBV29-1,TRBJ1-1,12,SVDNQGASTEAF
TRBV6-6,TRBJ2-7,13,ASTPTGQGGREQY
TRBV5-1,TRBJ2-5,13,ASSLVPGSMETQY
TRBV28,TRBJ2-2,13,ASSPPTMNTGELF